A selection of T cell receptor beta chains follows, all from one sample in a study of PD-L1 blockade in urothelial cancer. Clones were sequenced by immunoSEQ multiplex PCR, and TCRdb holds only the in-frame ones, with some missing. This table holds about 51,000 clones, 75% to 90% found once. Here the sequenced sample was PBMCs, taken around atezolizumab (anti-PD-L1) treatment. The receptors were sampled from a man in his 60s with urothelial cancer. Each CDR3 is given without its conserved first and last residue. Clone size is not always given. Where it is, it says once, few, many or a class for expanded clones.

clone_size,v_call,cdr3_aa
NA,TRBV5-1,ASSFTPGVDSPLH
NA,TRBV10-3,AISPVGGRYGYT
NA,TRBV7-9,ASSNRRVGGGAYTGELF
NA,TRBV4-1,ASSPGLSQRNTGELF
NA,TRBV11-3,ASSLGLAGNEQF
once,TRBV6-6,ASSYSNRGTHEQF
NA,TRBV5-1,ASSSSGRDYEQY
once,TRBV7-9,ASPPDETGVAYEQY
NA,TRBV4-1,ASSRASGVYNEQF
NA,TRBV30,AWRSDGGSNQPQH
NA,TRBV29-1,SVAQRFTDTQY
NA,TRBV27,ASRLQGLGYEQY
NA,TRBV11-3,ASSLIGTGGPIPEAF
NA,TRBV29-1,SVDVGGYT
few,TRBV7-3,ASSSQGQYTGELF
NA,TRBV5-1,ASSLALTSGRNEQF
NA,TRBV19,ASSILAGSSYEQY
NA,TRBV7-2,ASSLGLAVTPHEQY
NA,TRBV27,ASNPQGANTGELF
NA,TRBV5-4,ASSYRTSGITDTQY
NA,TRBV7-9,ASSLDGANTIY
many,TRBV6-6,ASSTGQVNTEAF
NA,TRBV4-2,ASSQPRGLAGNGEQF
NA,TRBV5-8,ASSFILTGGGEAF
NA,TRBV6-5,ASSYGLGAF
NA,TRBV6-1,ASSENLQGNPGANVLT
NA,TRBV6-5,ASRFFSSYEQY
NA,TRBV29-1,SVVRSGREDQPQH
NA,TRBV19,ASRYPGSTEAF
NA,TRBV5-1,ASSLGGTADPEQY
NA,TRBV10-2,ASSGAGYQETQY
NA,TRBV4-2,ASSQESTRGGYT
NA,TRBV30,AWRAWTATYGYT
NA,TRBV5-1,ASSRQGGAEAF
NA,TRBV10-2,ASKPLSEGDVNEQY
NA,TRBV19,ASSIGGTGVRGYGYT
NA,TRBV18,ASSTGTGGYEQY
NA,TRBV18,ASSPFGTGGTASSYNEQF
NA,TRBV19,ASRQGKLF
NA,TRBV5-1,ASSRTSGRFSYNEQF
NA,TRBV5-1,ASSLTPGSQSGTDTQY
NA,TRBV5-1,ASSLALASGSPGNEQF
NA,TRBV19,ASSIKGQGVTYEQY
NA,TRBV6-6,ASSYSDSFYGYT
NA,TRBV25-1,ASSREARYGYT